The 6 T cell receptor beta chains below come from one sample, sequenced in a study of T cell clonality in common variable immunodeficiency. Using immunoSEQ multiplex PCR, the repertoire was profiled, and TCRdb retains in-frame clones only, with some absent. The profile covers 40,000 to 45,000 clones, none occurring a single time. Sequenced: peripheral blood mononuclear cells. These receptors originate from a person between 18 and 75 years old in good health.

This clone was recorded many times. The part of the CDR3 DNA that was read is TGTGCCAGCATCACCCAAGGGGCCAAACAAGAGACC. It is translated as CASITQGAKQET. The CDR3, in full, reads CASITQGAKQETQYF. The V call is TRBV2, the J call TRBJ2-5, with a tentative D call TRBD1 (5 bases). The read ends 3 residues before the CDR3 terminus; that terminus is restored from the germline J gene. Per the germline V gene, CDR1 is SNHLY and CDR2 is FYNNEI. CDR3 length equals 15 residues. Trimming took off 7 bases at V and 2 bases at J, with 17 bases between the two ends.

About this clone: The read ends 3 residues early relative to the CDR3; the germline J gene fills the gap. The rearrangement uses TRBV30 and TRBJ2-7, with 10 bases matching TRBD2. The CDR3 covers 15 residues. V trimming: 3 bases; J trimming: 6 bases; junction bases outside the gene matches: 11. Germline CDR1 and CDR2: GTSNPN and SVGIG (reference sequence). The CDR3 bases that were read are TGTGCCTGGAGCCTAATAAGCGGGAGGGCCGGCGAG. Amino acids: CAWSLISGRAGE. The whole CDR3 protein is CAWSLISGRAGEQYF. The complete variable domain, with remaining parts taken from reference TRBV30 and TRBJ2-7, reads SQTIHQWPATLVQPVGSPLSLECTVEGTSNPNLYWYRQAAGRGLQLLFYSVGIGQISSEVPQNLSASRPQDRQFILSSKKLLLSDSGFYLCAWSLISGRAGEQYFGPGTRLTVT.

This clone was counted ten times or more. The observed sequence ends 3 residues before the CDR3 terminus, with the missing tail filled in from the germline J gene. This chain connects TRBV4-2 to TRBJ1-2; weak D call: TRBD1 (6 bases). This CDR3 has 14 amino acids. Germline V gene sequence: CDR1 LGHNA, CDR2 YNFKEQ. Trimming shortened V by 0 bases and J by 3 bases, and 8 bases separated the two germline ends. Partial CDR3 DNA: TGTGCCAGCAGCCAAGATGGGACATACTATGGC. Its translation: CASSQDGTYYG. The whole CDR3 sequence is CASSQDGTYYGYTF.

This clone was seen many times. With the read ending 3 residues before the CDR3 end, the germline J gene is used to fill in that end. The gene calls are TRBV10-1 and TRBJ2-3, with TRBD2 identical over 9 bases. Germline V gene sequence: CDR1 WNHNN, CDR2 SYGVQD (reference sequence). Germline trimming cut 1 base from V and 4 bases from J; bases unmatched to any gene: 6. The length of the CDR3 is 16 residues. CDR3 protein: CASSEFWLAGSDTQYF. The CDR3 bases that were read are TGCGCCAGCAGTGAGTTCTGGCTAGCGGGATCAGATACG.

This clone showed up just a few times. The CDR3 extends 3 residues past the end of the read, so its final part is completed from the germline J gene. The genes are TRBV25-1 and TRBJ2-7; D remains unclear. Germline V lookup: CDR1 MGHDK, CDR2 SYGVNS. Trimming removed 7 bases from V and 4 bases from J, with 23 bases in between. This CDR3 region has 16 residues. This CDR3 is CASIPPAGVFRYEQYF. CDR3 DNA, as far as it was read: TGTGCCAGCATACCCCCCGCAGGCGTATTCCGGTACGAG.

This clone was counted ten times or more. The CDR3 is cut off 3 residues early in the read; its end comes from the germline J gene. J is TRBJ1-2 and V is TRBV7-3, with a weak D call TRBD1 (5 bases). This CDR3 has 13 amino acids. V lost 5 bases and J lost 5, with 12 bases in between. The germline CDR1 and CDR2 sequences are SGHTA and FQGTGA. CDR3 loop: CASSPGEGYGYTF. Incomplete CDR3 DNA: TGTGCCAGCAGCCCGGGGGAGGGATATGGC.